Detailed here is one T cell receptor beta chain. Its antigen is as yet unknown. This specimen comes from a study of OX40 agonist ivuxolimab in advanced cancers. Study findings and constraints: Average numbers of expanded clones were greater in CD8+ T cells than in CD4+.

CDR1 is SGHRS and CDR2 is YFSETQ in the germline V gene. This CDR3 is 13 amino acids long. V was shortened by 4 bases and J by 5 bases, with 12 bases between the two germline ends. The protocol was immunoSEQ multiplex PCR, while the TCRdb copy is restricted to in-frame clones and leaves out a portion. Of tens of thousands of clones in the sample, roughly nine tenths were seen once. This clonotype was sampled from an adult with an advanced solid tumor such as melanoma, head and neck, liver or kidney cancer. Sequencing was performed on CD4+ or CD8+ T cells sorted from blood, taken in a trial of the OX40 agonist ivuxolimab. V is TRBV5-1 and J is TRBJ1-2; D is undetermined. CDR3 sequence: CASSPSPGYGYTF. As DNA, the CDR3 is TGCGCCAGCAGCCCTTCTCCCGGGTATGGCTACACCTTC.